The 27 T cell receptor beta chains presented below share a single source sample, sequenced in a study of response to subunit inactivated influenza vaccine. TCRdb re-called the RT-PCR reads through MiXCR, storing one row per CDR3 protein. The sample lists over 750,000 distinct CDR3 sequences, 21% occurring once. The specimen comprised PBMCs from blood, sampled less than 6 days after vaccination. All receptors come from a man aged 45-60 years who received an inactivated influenza vaccine.

The CDR3 DNA reads as TGCAGTGCGTGGGTAGCGGGTTACAATGAGCAGTTCTTC. Protein sequence: CSAWVAGYNEQFF. V gene TRBV20-1 combines with J gene TRBJ2-1; 7 nucleotides line up with TRBD2. The germline V gene has CDR1 DFQATT and CDR2 SNEGSKA (reference sequence). The CDR3 has 13 amino acids. J lost 4 bases, V lost 6 bases, and 6 bases had no gene match.

This clonotype was found many times. This chain joins TRBV7-3 and TRBJ2-1; weak D call: TRBD1 (6 bases). Germline V gene sequence: CDR1 SGHTA, CDR2 FQGTGA. There are 13 residues in the CDR3. Trimming took off 5 bases at V and 6 bases at J, with 11 bases between the two ends. CDR3 sequence: CASSPWGLNEQFF. DNA of the CDR3: TGTGCCAGCAGCCCATGGGGGCTCAATGAGCAGTTCTTC.

This clonotype occurred many times. The chain has TRBV10-3 and TRBJ2-5, with no clear D. Trimming took off 0 bases at V and 3 bases at J, with 14 bases between the two ends. CDR3 length: 16 residues. CDR1 is ENHRY, CDR2 SYGVKD, per germline. The CDR3 is CAISESRAEPKETQYF. The CDR3 nucleotides are TGTGCCATCAGTGAGTCTCGGGCCGAACCGAAAGAGACCCAGTACTTC.

This clonotype was seen only a few times. The V and J genes are TRBV7-9 and TRBJ2-5; no clear D gene. V shed 3 bases and J shed 5 bases, with 16 bases lying between them. This CDR3 has 15 residues. Per the germline V gene, CDR1 is SEHNR and CDR2 is FQNEAQ (reference sequence). The CDR3 here is CASSLYSDPTETQYF. The CDR3 DNA reads as TGTGCCAGCAGCTTGTACAGCGACCCCACTGAGACCCAGTACTTC.

The chain couples TRBV9 to TRBJ2-5; the D is unclear. CDR1 and CDR2 from the germline V gene are SGDLS and YYNGEE. CDR3 length equals 13 residues. V lost 0 bases and J 4 bases, leaving 7 bases between the germline ends. This CDR3 is CASSVGNGETQYF. The CDR3 DNA follows: TGTGCCAGCAGCGTAGGGAACGGAGAGACCCAGTACTTC.

This clonotype was recorded at least ten times. V gene TRBV12-3 or TRBV12-4 combines with J gene TRBJ1-3; 9 bases line up with TRBD1. The CDR3 extends over 16 amino acids. Germline trimming cut 6 bases from V and 0 bases from J; bases unmatched to any gene: 6. CDR3 sequence reads: CASRGGQGFSGNTIYF. CDR3 in DNA: TGTGCCAGCAGGGGCGGACAGGGGTTCTCTGGAAACACCATATATTTT.

This clonotype was recorded a few times. The gene calls are TRBV20-1 and TRBJ2-3; weak D call: TRBD2 (5 bases). V lost 5 bases and J lost 4, with 13 bases in between. This CDR3 is built from 13 residues. CDR1 is DFQATT and CDR2 is SNEGSKA in the germline V gene (reference sequence). The CDR3: CSAGGQRADTQYF. CDR3 bases: TGCAGTGCTGGAGGCCAACGAGCAGATACGCAGTATTTT.

This clonotype showed up many times. The chain is built from TRBV5-5 and TRBJ1-6; a weak D match, TRBD1 (5 bases). This CDR3 region has 13 residues. V dropped 7 bases and J dropped 8 bases, with 13 bases sitting between them. The germline CDR1 and CDR2 sequences are SGHKS and YYEKEE (reference sequence). CDR3 loop: CASLRQPDSPLHF. The DNA of the CDR3 is TGTGCCAGCCTCAGACAGCCCGATTCACCCCTCCACTTT.

The chain carries TRBV15 and TRBJ2-3; 11 bases line up with TRBD2. V was pared by 5 bases and J by 2 bases, with 6 bases of the junction left unmatched. The CDR3 covers 16 residues. The V gene's germline CDR1 is LNHNV and CDR2 YYDKDF (reference sequence). CDR3 loop: CATSGGGLAVTDTQYF. Here the CDR3 DNA reads TGTGCCACCAGCGGAGGGGGACTAGCGGTCACAGATACGCAGTATTTT.

This clonotype was recorded many times. The chain has TRBV4-2 and TRBJ2-1, with 8 bases lining up with TRBD2. This CDR3 is 19 amino acids long. Losses at the gene ends were 1 base for V and 7 bases for J; bases not matched to a gene: 18. Germline V gene sequence: CDR1 LGHNA, CDR2 YNFKEQ. For the CDR3, the DNA is TGTGCCAGCAGCCAAGCGGCCCGGAGATGGGACGGGAGGGATAATGAGCAGTTCTTC. This encodes CASSQAARRWDGRDNEQFF.

The CDR3: CSARLAGYANEQFF. CDR3 nucleotide sequence: TGCAGTGCTCGTCTAGCGGGGTACGCCAATGAGCAGTTCTTC. The V gene is TRBV20-1, the J gene TRBJ2-1; TRBD2 aligns across 9 bases. Trimming took 5 bases from V and 6 from J; bases not matched to a gene: 8. The CDR3 spans 14 residues. Germline V gene sequence: CDR1 DFQATT, CDR2 SNEGSKA (reference sequence).

The chain links TRBV18 to TRBJ2-5; D is ambiguous. Germline loops: CDR1 KGHSH, CDR2 LQKENI. Trimming cost V 3 bases and J 1 base, with 9 bases left between them. This CDR3 region has 14 residues. CDR3 sequence reads: CASSPEVAQETQYF. The CDR3, as DNA: TGTGCCAGCTCACCGGAAGTTGCCCAAGAGACCCAGTACTTC.

This clonotype occurred a few times. The gene calls are TRBV6-1 and TRBJ2-1, with D possibly TRBD2 on 6 matching bases. Deletions cut 6 bases from V and 2 bases from J, with 17 bases between. The CDR3 has 16 residues. Germline CDR1 reads MNHNS; CDR2 reads SASEGT. The CDR3 region has the DNA TGTGCCAGCAGCCGAATGGGCGCGGGGCCCTACAATGAGCAGTTCTTC. Protein sequence: CASSRMGAGPYNEQFF.

This clonotype came up a few times. The CDR3 coding sequence is TGTGCCACCAGCAGAGGGGGCAGGGGAAACACCGGGGAGCTGTTTTTT. It is translated as CATSRGGRGNTGELFF. The rearrangement uses TRBV15 and TRBJ2-2, with D possibly TRBD1 on 6 matching bases. CDR1 and CDR2 from the germline V gene are LNHNV and YYDKDF (reference sequence). The CDR3 is 16 residues long. Deletions cut 1 base from V and 2 bases from J, with 11 bases between.

This clonotype was detected ten times or more. This chain joins TRBV20-1 and TRBJ2-7; D unclear. Deletions cut 2 bases from V and 4 bases from J, with 9 bases between. CDR1 is DFQATT, CDR2 SNEGSKA, per germline (reference sequence). The CDR3 is made up of 12 amino acids. The DNA for the CDR3 is TGCAGTGCTAGACATGGGCCTTACGAGCAGTACTTC. Translated: CSARHGPYEQYF.

This clonotype was observed a few times. The chain carries TRBV20-1 and TRBJ2-5; 13 nucleotides line up with TRBD2. Germline CDR1 is DFQATT and CDR2 is SNEGSKA (reference sequence). The CDR3 is made up of 15 amino acids. The ends lost 5 bases at V and 5 bases at J; junction bases unmatched: 8. CDR3 amino acids: CSALGLAGSEETQYF. In DNA, the CDR3 is TGCAGTGCTTTGGGACTAGCGGGATCCGAGGAGACCCAGTACTTC.

This chain uses TRBV20-1 with TRBJ1-2; unclear D gene. This CDR3 contains 15 residues. Germline V gene lookup returns CDR1 DFQATT and CDR2 SNEGSKA (reference sequence). V was trimmed by 3 bases and J by 0 bases, leaving 14 bases between them. The CDR3 sequence is CSARDSVGPNYGYTF. The CDR3 DNA is TGCAGTGCTAGGGACTCCGTTGGGCCTAACTATGGCTACACCTTC.

This clonotype appeared a few times. V gene TRBV4-3 combines with J gene TRBJ2-3; 9 bases match TRBD1. The V and J ends lost 4 bases and 4 bases, in that order; junction bases with no gene match: 3. CDR1 and CDR2 (germline): LGHNA, YSLEER. The CDR3 runs to 14 residues. CDR3 sequence (DNA): TGCGCCAGCAGCCGGGACAGGGTTCCAGATACGCAGTATTTT. Translated, it gives CASSRDRVPDTQYF.

This chain links TRBV20-1 with TRBJ2-3; D perhaps matches TRBD2 (5 bases). The V gene's germline CDR1 is DFQATT and CDR2 SNEGSKA (reference sequence). V was clipped by 0 bases and J by 3 bases, with 16 bases between them. The CDR3 length is 16 residues. The CDR3 sequence is CSARDRGLAGTDTQYF. In nucleotides, the CDR3 is TGCAGTGCTAGAGATCGCGGTCTAGCAGGTACAGATACGCAGTATTTT.

The genes are TRBV30 and TRBJ1-2; unclear D gene. Trimming took off 3 bases at V and 4 bases at J, with 9 bases between the two ends. Looked up from germline, CDR1 is GTSNPN and CDR2 is SVGIG (reference sequence). The CDR3 contains 12 residues. CDR3 nucleotide sequence: TGTGCCTGGAGCGGGTTAGTCTATGGCTACACCTTC. Residues: CAWSGLVYGYTF.

CDR3 coding DNA: TGCAGTGCGGCCGGGGACTATCTCCGGCCCCGTTCCGTCTCTTACGAGCAGTACTTC. This sequence encodes CSAAGDYLRPRSVSYEQYF. The chain has TRBV20-1 and TRBJ2-7; TRBD2 matches 7 bases. CDR3 length equals 19 residues. The germline V gene encodes CDR1 DFQATT and CDR2 SNEGSKA (reference sequence). V shed 6 bases and J 4 bases; nucleotides not matched to a gene: 27.

The rearrangement joins TRBV28 to TRBJ2-1; 12 bases agree with TRBD2. Germline V gene data show CDR1 as MDHEN and CDR2 as SYDVKM. Trimming removed 5 bases from V and 5 bases from J; junction bases left unmatched: 13. The CDR3 loop spans 18 amino acids. The CDR3 reads CASSPLRGRLAGDNEQFF. CDR3 nucleotides: TGTGCCAGCAGTCCCTTAAGGGGGCGACTAGCGGGAGACAATGAGCAGTTCTTC. Based on the CDR3 plus reference TRBV28 and TRBJ2-1, the full variable domain is DVKVTQSSRYLVKRTGEKVFLECVQDMDHENMFWYRQDPGLGLRLIYFSYDVKMKEKGDIPEGYSVSREKKERFSLILESASTNQTSMYLCASSPLRGRLAGDNEQFFGPGTRLTVL.

This clonotype was recorded a few times. V gene TRBV7-8 combines with J gene TRBJ2-1; the match to TRBD2 covers 9 bases. Germline V gene data show CDR1 as SGHVS and CDR2 as FQNEAQ. The CDR3 is made up of 17 amino acids. Unmatched junction bases numbered 14, after V lost 2 bases and J lost 9 bases. CDR3 in DNA: TGTGCCAGCAGCTTATCCCAAACTAGCGGGCTCTACTCTGAGCAGTTCTTC. Its protein is CASSLSQTSGLYSEQFF.

The gene calls are TRBV9 and TRBJ2-1, with TRBD1 matching over 8 bases. The CDR3 has 16 residues. V lost 0 bases to trimming and J lost 7 bases; unmatched junction nucleotides: 9. Germline CDR1 is SGDLS and CDR2 is YYNGEE. The CDR3 reads CASSVAQGAPGNEQFF. The CDR3 nucleotides are TGTGCCAGCAGCGTAGCCCAGGGGGCGCCGGGGAATGAGCAGTTCTTC. Supplemented by reference TRBV9 and TRBJ2-1, the full variable domain reads DSGVTQTPKHLITATGQRVTLRCSPRSGDLSVYWYQQSLDQGLQFLIQYYNGEERAKGNILERFSAQQFPDLHSELNLSSLELGDSALYFCASSVAQGAPGNEQFFGPGTRLTVL.

The count of this clonotype is one. The gene calls are TRBV11-1 and TRBJ2-7, with TRBD1 matching over 7 bases. The CDR3 length is 14 residues. The junction had 9 bases not matched to a gene; V was cut back by 5 bases and J by 5 bases. CDR1 is SGHAT and CDR2 is FQDESV in the germline V gene (reference sequence). CDR3: CASSLRQGLNEQYF. Here the CDR3 DNA reads TGTGCCAGCAGCCTGAGACAGGGCCTCAACGAGCAGTACTTC.

This clonotype was seen a handful of times. The chain uses TRBV20-1 and TRBJ2-1, with D tentatively TRBD1 or TRBD2 (5 bases each). The CDR3 runs to 10 residues. CDR1 and CDR2 (germline): DFQATT, SNEGSKA (reference sequence). Trimming took 4 bases from V and 16 from J, leaving 14 bases between them. CDR3 DNA: TGCAGTGCTATGGGGGTGGCGTTTTTCTTC. Translation gives CSAMGVAFFF.

The J gene is TRBJ2-7, the V gene TRBV28; D is uncertain. V was shortened by 3 bases and J by 6 bases, with 18 bases between the two germline ends. CDR3 length: 15 residues. Germline V gene sequence: CDR1 MDHEN, CDR2 SYDVKM. This CDR3 reads CASSFSPGIVAEQYF. CDR3 bases: TGTGCCAGCAGTTTTTCCCCGGGTATCGTCGCCGAGCAGTACTTC.